Listed here are 21 T cell receptor beta chains from one sample, sequenced in a study of cytomegalovirus exposure and HLA in healthy donors. The repertoire was sequenced with immunoSEQ multiplex PCR; TCRdb's copy has only in-frame clones and lacks some. This sample carries some 150,000 clones, 85% to 90% of them seen once, and the ten largest clones take 2.5% to 3%. Sequencing was done on a sample of PBMCs. The receptors come from a young man in good health and CMV-seronegative.

The gene calls are TRBV10-1 and TRBJ2-3, with a weak D call TRBD2 (7 bases). Germline V gene sequence: CDR1 WNHNN, CDR2 SYGVQD (reference sequence). V was pared by 3 bases and J by 4 bases, with 14 bases between. This CDR3 spans 15 amino acids. As DNA, the CDR3 is TGCGCCAGCAGTGACCCGGGGGGCAAGGCAGATACGCAGTATTTT. Its protein product is CASSDPGGKADTQYF.

Notes on this clone: This may come from a read error, since a much larger clone is one base off. V and J are TRBV4-1 and TRBJ2-3, with TRBD2 identical over 11 bases. Germline V lookup: CDR1 MGHRA, CDR2 YSYEKL. V shed 0 bases and J 4 bases; nucleotides not matched to a gene: 3. The CDR3 contains 16 residues. CDR3 protein: CASSQDLAGGPDTQYF. DNA of the CDR3: TGCGCCAGCAGCCAAGATTTAGCGGGAGGGCCAGATACGCAGTATTTT.

Of note for this clone: A much larger clone lies one base from this, so it may be a read error. The chain couples TRBV11-2 to TRBJ2-7; 13 positions match TRBD2. Germline loops: CDR1 SGHAT, CDR2 FQNNGV. Unmatched junction bases numbered 4, after V lost 5 bases and J lost 3 bases. CDR3 length: 15 residues. CDR3 DNA: TGTGCCAGCAGCCTCGGGACTAGCGGGAACTACGAGCAGTACTTC. Residues: CASSLGTSGNYEQYF.

The V gene is TRBV9, the J gene TRBJ1-2; D uncertain. The CDR3 is 15 residues long. The V end was cut by 0 bases, the J end by 8 bases, with 17 bases between. The V gene's germline CDR1 is SGDLS and CDR2 YYNGEE. The CDR3, as DNA: TGTGCCAGCAGCGTAGAGTCATGGGGAGACTCAGGCTACACCTTC. This sequence encodes CASSVESWGDSGYTF.

The J gene is TRBJ2-7, the V gene TRBV27; 7 nucleotides match TRBD1. The CDR3 is made up of 15 amino acids. J lost 3 bases, V lost 8 bases, and 13 bases had no gene match. The germline CDR1 and CDR2 sequences are MNHEY and SMNVEV (reference sequence). CDR3 region: CASGQLDRVLYEQYF. CDR3 sequence (DNA): TGTGCCAGCGGACAACTCGACAGGGTCCTCTACGAGCAGTACTTC.

The chain has TRBV6-6 and TRBJ1-1; 11 bases fit TRBD1. The CDR3 is made up of 13 amino acids. Trimming cost V 8 bases and J 5 bases; bases outside gene matches: 4. Germline V CDR1 and CDR2: MNHNY, SVGAGI (reference sequence). The CDR3 sequence: CASEGTGGTEAFF. CDR3 DNA: TGTGCCAGCGAAGGGACAGGGGGAACTGAAGCTTTCTTT.

V and J are TRBV28 and TRBJ1-2, with 8 bases that match TRBD1. J gave up 8 bases and V 6 bases, and 14 bases lay outside the gene matches. Germline values: CDR1 MDHEN, CDR2 SYDVKM. The CDR3 has 15 residues. The CDR3: CASSPPDREPEGYTF. CDR3 bases: TGTGCCAGCAGCCCACCGGACAGGGAACCTGAGGGCTACACCTTC.

This sequence joins TRBV28 and TRBJ2-1; TRBD2 agrees at 7 bases. V lost 6 bases, J lost 7 bases, and 18 bases stayed unmatched. The CDR3 is 17 amino acids. Per the germline V gene, CDR1 is MDHEN and CDR2 is SYDVKM. In nucleotides, the CDR3 is TGTGCCAGCAGCCCACCCCTCGCGGGACTACGTTTGAATGAGCAGTTCTTC. Residues: CASSPPLAGLRLNEQFF.

The CDR3 DNA is TGTGCCAGCAGTGAAGACTCACACAATGAGCAGTTCTTC. Translating gives CASSEDSHNEQFF. This chain uses TRBV6-5 with TRBJ2-1; D is uncertain. Per germline, CDR1 MNHEY and CDR2 SVGAGI. This CDR3 is built from 13 residues. Between the trimmed V and J ends, which lost 5 bases and 5 bases, there was a span of 10 bases.

J is TRBJ2-2 and V is TRBV9; TRBD1 is a possible D gene (6 bases). This CDR3 comprises 16 residues. The germline CDR1 and CDR2 sequences are SGDLS and YYNGEE. V shed 0 bases and J shed 3 bases, with 12 bases lying between them. The CDR3, as DNA: TGTGCCAGCAGCGTAGAAAGGGACACGTACACCGGGGAGCTGTTTTTT. It is translated as CASSVERDTYTGELFF.

The rearrangement uses TRBV5-4 and TRBJ2-1; 8 bases match TRBD2. J lost 3 bases, V lost 2 bases, and 7 bases had no gene match. The germline V gene has CDR1 SGHNT and CDR2 YYREEE (reference sequence). This CDR3 is 16 amino acids long. The CDR3, as DNA: TGTGCCAGCAGCTTCTCTCTTAGCGGGGACTACAATGAGCAGTTCTTC. Translating it yields CASSFSLSGDYNEQFF.

The chain joins TRBV29-1 to TRBJ1-2; the D is unclear. The CDR3 length is 14 residues. V was clipped by 4 bases and J by 0 bases, with 12 bases between them. Per the germline V gene, CDR1 is SQVTM and CDR2 is ANQGSEA. The CDR3 DNA sequence: TGCAGCGTTGGCCCTCGGCAGGCTAACTATGGCTACACCTTC. It translates to CSVGPRQANYGYTF.

The gene calls are TRBV10-2 and TRBJ2-7; D might be TRBD2 (6 bases). The CDR3 spans 13 residues. V lost 8 bases to trimming and J lost 4 bases, with 15 bases between them. Per germline, CDR1 WSHSY and CDR2 SAAADI. CDR3 nucleotide sequence: TGCGCCAGCCGGTACGGCGGGATATACGAGCAGTACTTC. Protein: CASRYGGIYEQYF.

This chain links TRBV7-9 with TRBJ1-1, with TRBD1 identical over 10 bases. This CDR3 is built from 17 residues. The germline gives CDR1 SEHNR, CDR2 FQNEAQ (reference sequence). The ends lost 7 bases at V and 5 bases at J; junction bases unmatched: 16. The CDR3 loop reads CASIPMGDRGVGTEAFF. The CDR3 nucleotides are TGTGCCAGCATTCCAATGGGGGACAGGGGTGTGGGGACTGAAGCTTTCTTT. Full variable domain (remainder filled in from reference TRBV7-9 and TRBJ1-1): DTGVSQNPRHKITKRGQNVTFRCDPISEHNRLYWYRQTLGQGPEFLTYFQNEAQLEKSRLLSDRFSAERPKGSFSTLEIQRTEQGDSAMYLCASIPMGDRGVGTEAFFGQGTRLTVV.

The genes are TRBV5-4 and TRBJ2-2; 9 nucleotides agree with TRBD2. Germline CDR1 is SGHNT and CDR2 is YYREEE (reference sequence). V shed 2 bases and J 0 bases; nucleotides not matched to a gene: 5. CDR3 size: 17 residues. The CDR3 here is CASSFGRGGPNTGELFF. DNA of the CDR3: TGTGCCAGCAGCTTTGGGCGGGGGGGCCCGAACACCGGGGAGCTGTTTTTT.

The gene calls are TRBV5-8 and TRBJ1-1; D is undetermined. Germline CDR1 and CDR2: SGHTS and YDEGEE. Trimming removed 0 bases at V and 1 base at J, with 10 bases between. The CDR3 is made up of 15 amino acids. CDR3 in DNA: TGTGCCAGCAGCTTGGCCCGGGGATGGAACACTGAAGCTTTCTTT. Protein sequence: CASSLARGWNTEAFF. The full variable domain, in which reference TRBV5-8 and TRBJ1-1 provide the parts outside the CDR3, is EAGVTQSPTHLIKTRGQQATLRCSPISGHTSVYWYQQALGLGLQFLLWYDEGEERNRGNFPPRFSGRQFPNYSSELNVNALELEDSALYLCASSLARGWNTEAFFGQGTRLTVV.

The chain uses TRBV7-2 and TRBJ1-2, with unresolved D. The V gene's germline CDR1 is SGHTA and CDR2 FQGNSA. The V and J ends lost 0 bases and 5 bases respectively, with 7 bases between them. The CDR3 extends over 13 amino acids. This CDR3 reads CASSLAPEYGYTF. CDR3 bases: TGTGCCAGCAGCTTAGCGCCCGAGTATGGCTACACCTTC.

The chain couples TRBV4-1 to TRBJ2-7; the D gene is possibly TRBD1 (6 bases). Trimming cost V 1 base and J 11 bases, with 33 bases left between them. CDR1 and CDR2 from the germline V gene are MGHRA and YSYEKL. This CDR3 is built from 19 residues. CDR3 coding DNA: TGCGCCAGCAGCCAAGTTACCGGGTGGACCCGGGGACAAAACCGGTCGGAGTACGTC. Protein sequence: CASSQVTGWTRGQNRSEYV.

The gene calls are TRBV19 and TRBJ2-1, with 10 bases identical to TRBD2. V was clipped by 4 bases and J by 8 bases; unmatched bases: 8. Looked up from germline, CDR1 is LNHDA and CDR2 is SQIVND (reference sequence). CDR3 length equals 15 residues. CDR3 DNA sequence: TGTGCCAGTAGTAAATACCCCGGGACTAGCGATGAGCAGTTCTTC. This encodes CASSKYPGTSDEQFF.

This clone was seen a single time. The CDR3 loop is CASSPGTGGDAFF. The CDR3 DNA sequence: TGTGCCAGCAGTCCCGGGACAGGGGGCGACGCTTTCTTT. The chain employs TRBV27 and TRBJ1-1; 12 bases are a match to TRBD1. Trimming cost V 5 bases and J 11 bases; bases outside gene matches: 6. This CDR3 region has 13 residues. Germline V gene sequence: CDR1 MNHEY, CDR2 SMNVEV (reference sequence).

The CDR3 nucleotides read TGCAGCGTTGTTTCAGGGGCGAATGGCTACACCTTC. Protein sequence: CSVVSGANGYTF. The rearrangement links TRBV29-1 to TRBJ1-2, with TRBD1 as a possible D gene (6 bases). The CDR3 has 12 amino acids. V lost 4 bases to trimming and J lost 6 bases, with 12 bases between them. CDR1 is SQVTM, CDR2 ANQGSEA, per germline.